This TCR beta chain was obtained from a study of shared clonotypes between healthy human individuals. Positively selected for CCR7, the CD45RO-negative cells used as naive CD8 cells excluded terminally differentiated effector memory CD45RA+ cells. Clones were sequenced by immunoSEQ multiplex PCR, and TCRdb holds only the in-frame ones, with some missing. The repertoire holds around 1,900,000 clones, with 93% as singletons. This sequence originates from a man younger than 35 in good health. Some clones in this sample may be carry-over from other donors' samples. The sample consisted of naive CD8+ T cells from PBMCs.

The chain's CDR3 is CASSMGRYEQYF. DNA of the CDR3: TGTGCCAGTAGTATGGGGCGCTACGAGCAGTACTTC. V usage is TRBV19 and J usage is TRBJ2-7, with D possibly TRBD1 on 5 matching bases. The V end lost 3 bases, the J end lost 3 bases, and 6 bases lay between the germline ends. The CDR3 contains 12 residues. From germline, CDR1 is LNHDA and CDR2 SQIVND (reference sequence).